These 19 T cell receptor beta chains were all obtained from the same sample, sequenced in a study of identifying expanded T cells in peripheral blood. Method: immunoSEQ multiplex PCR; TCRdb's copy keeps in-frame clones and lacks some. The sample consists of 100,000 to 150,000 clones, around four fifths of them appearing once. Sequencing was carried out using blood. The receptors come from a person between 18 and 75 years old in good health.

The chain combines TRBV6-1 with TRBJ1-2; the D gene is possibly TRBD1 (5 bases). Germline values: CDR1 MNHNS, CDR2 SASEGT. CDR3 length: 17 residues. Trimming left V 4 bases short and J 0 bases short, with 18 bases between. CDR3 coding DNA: TGTGCCAGCAGTGTCTCATCGGGGGTCGGGTCTAACTATGGCTACACCTTC. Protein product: CASSVSSGVGSNYGYTF.

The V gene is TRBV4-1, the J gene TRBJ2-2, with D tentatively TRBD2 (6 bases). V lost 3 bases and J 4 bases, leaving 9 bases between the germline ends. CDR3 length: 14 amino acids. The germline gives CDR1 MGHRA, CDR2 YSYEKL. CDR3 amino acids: CASSHAGGTGELFF. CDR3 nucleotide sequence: TGCGCCAGCAGCCACGCCGGGGGCACCGGGGAGCTGTTTTTT.

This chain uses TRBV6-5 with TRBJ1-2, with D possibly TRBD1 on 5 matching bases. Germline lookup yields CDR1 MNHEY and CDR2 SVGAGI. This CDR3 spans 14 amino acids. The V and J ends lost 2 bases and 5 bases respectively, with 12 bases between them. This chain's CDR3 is CASSYGGPSYGYTF. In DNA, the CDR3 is TGTGCCAGCAGTTACGGGGGACCTTCATATGGCTACACCTTC.

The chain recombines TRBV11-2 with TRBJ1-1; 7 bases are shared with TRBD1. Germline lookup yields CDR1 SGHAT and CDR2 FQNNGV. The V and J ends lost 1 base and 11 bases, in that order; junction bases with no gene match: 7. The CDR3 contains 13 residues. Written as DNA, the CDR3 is TGTGCCAGCAGCTTAGGTCGACAGGGTCTGGCTTTCTTT. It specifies CASSLGRQGLAFF.

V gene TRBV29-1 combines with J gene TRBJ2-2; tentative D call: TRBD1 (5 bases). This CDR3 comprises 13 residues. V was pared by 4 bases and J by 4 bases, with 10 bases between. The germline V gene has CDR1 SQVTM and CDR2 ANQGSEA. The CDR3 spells CSVARVSTGELFF. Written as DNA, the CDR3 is TGCAGCGTTGCCAGGGTCAGCACCGGGGAGCTGTTTTTT.

CDR3 residues: CASSTSRNTEAFF. The CDR3 DNA sequence: TGTGCCAGTAGTACTTCACGGAACACTGAAGCTTTCTTT. V usage is TRBV19 and J usage is TRBJ1-1; D ambiguous. The V gene lost 4 bases and the J gene lost 1 base, with 7 bases spanning the gap. In germline, CDR1 is LNHDA, CDR2 SQIVND (reference sequence). CDR3 length equals 13 residues.

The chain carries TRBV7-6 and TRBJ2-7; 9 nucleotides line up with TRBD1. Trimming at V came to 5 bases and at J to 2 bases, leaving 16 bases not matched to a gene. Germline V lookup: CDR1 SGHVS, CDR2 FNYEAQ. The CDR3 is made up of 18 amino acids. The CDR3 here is CASSQGLGGTGRTYEQYF. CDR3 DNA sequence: TGTGCCAGCAGCCAAGGGCTGGGGGGGACAGGGCGGACCTACGAGCAGTACTTC. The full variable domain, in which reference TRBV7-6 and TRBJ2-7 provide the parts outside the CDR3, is GAGVSQSPRYKVTKRGQDVALRCDPISGHVSLYWYRQALGQGPEFLTYFNYEAQQDKSGLPNDRFSAERPEGSISTLTIQRTEQRDSAMYRCASSQGLGGTGRTYEQYFGPGTRLTVT.

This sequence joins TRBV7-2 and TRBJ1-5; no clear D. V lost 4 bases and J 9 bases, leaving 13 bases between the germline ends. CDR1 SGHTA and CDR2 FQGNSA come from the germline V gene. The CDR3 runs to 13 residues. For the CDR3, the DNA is TGTGCCAGCAGCTCGTCCCATCCAGGGCCCCAGCATTTT. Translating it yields CASSSSHPGPQHF.

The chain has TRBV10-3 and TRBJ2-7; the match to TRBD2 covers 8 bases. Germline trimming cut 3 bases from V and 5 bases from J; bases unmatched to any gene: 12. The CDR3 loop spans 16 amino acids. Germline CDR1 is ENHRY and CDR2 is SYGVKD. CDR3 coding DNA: TGTGCCATCAGTGAATTGGGACTAGAAACAGCGGACGAGCAGTACTTC. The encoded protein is CAISELGLETADEQYF.

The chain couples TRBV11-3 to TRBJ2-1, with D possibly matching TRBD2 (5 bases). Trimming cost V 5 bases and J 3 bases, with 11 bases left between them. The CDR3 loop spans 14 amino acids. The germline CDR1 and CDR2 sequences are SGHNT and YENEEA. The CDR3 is CASSPRRSYNEQFF. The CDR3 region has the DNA TGTGCCAGCAGCCCACGGAGGAGCTACAATGAGCAGTTCTTC. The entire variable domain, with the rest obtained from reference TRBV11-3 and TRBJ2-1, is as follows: EAGVVQSPRYKIIEKKQPVAFWCNPISGHNTLYWYLQNLGQGPELLIRYENEEAVDDSQLPKDRFSAERLKGVDSTLKIQPAELGDSAVYLCASSPRRSYNEQFFGPGTRLTVL.

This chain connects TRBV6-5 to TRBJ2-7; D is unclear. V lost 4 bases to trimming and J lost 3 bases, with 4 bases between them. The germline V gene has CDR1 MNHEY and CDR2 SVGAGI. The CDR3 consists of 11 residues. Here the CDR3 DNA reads TGTGCCAGCAGTTCCCTCTACGAGCAGTACTTC. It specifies CASSSLYEQYF.

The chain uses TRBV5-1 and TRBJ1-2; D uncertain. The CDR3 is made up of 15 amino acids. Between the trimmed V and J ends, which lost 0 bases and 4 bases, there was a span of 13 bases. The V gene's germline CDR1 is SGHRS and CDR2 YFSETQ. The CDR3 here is CASSLEAFTGYGYTF. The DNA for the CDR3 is TGCGCCAGCAGCTTGGAGGCTTTCACGGGCTATGGCTACACCTTC.

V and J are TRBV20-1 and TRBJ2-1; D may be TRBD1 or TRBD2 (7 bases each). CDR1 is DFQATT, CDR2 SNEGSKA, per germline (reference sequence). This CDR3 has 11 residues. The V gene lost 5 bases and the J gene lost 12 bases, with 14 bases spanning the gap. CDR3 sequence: CSAQGGYVQFF. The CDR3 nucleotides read TGCAGTGCTCAGGGGGGGTATGTGCAGTTCTTC.

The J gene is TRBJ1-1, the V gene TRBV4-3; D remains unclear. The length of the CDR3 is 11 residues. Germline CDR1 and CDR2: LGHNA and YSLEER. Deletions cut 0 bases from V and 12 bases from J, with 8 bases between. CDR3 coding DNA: TGCGCCAGCAGCCAAGAGTCAGTAACTTTCTTT. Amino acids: CASSQESVTFF.

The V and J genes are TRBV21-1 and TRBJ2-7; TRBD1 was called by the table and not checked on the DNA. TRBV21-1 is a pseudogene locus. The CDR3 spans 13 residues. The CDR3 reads CATPDRVNDEQYF. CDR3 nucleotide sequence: TGTGCCACTCCGGACAGGGTTAACGACGAGCAGTACTTC.

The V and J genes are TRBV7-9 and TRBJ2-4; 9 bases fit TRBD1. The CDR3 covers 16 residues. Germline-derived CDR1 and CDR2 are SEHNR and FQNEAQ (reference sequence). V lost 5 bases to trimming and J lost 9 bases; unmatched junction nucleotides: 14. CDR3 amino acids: CASSPKTGTGFGIQYF. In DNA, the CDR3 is TGTGCCAGCAGCCCCAAGACCGGGACAGGGTTTGGCATTCAGTACTTC. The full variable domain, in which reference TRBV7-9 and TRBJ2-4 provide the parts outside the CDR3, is DTGVSQNPRHKITKRGQNVTFRCDPISEHNRLYWYRQTLGQGPEFLTYFQNEAQLEKSRLLSDRFSAERPKGSFSTLEIQRTEQGDSAMYLCASSPKTGTGFGIQYFGAGTRLSVL.

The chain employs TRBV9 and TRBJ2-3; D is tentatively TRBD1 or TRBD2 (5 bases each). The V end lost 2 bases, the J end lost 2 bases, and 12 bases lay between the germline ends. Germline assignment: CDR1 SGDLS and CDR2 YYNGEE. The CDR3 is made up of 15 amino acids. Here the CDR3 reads CASSVGTSYTDTQYF. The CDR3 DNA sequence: TGTGCCAGCAGCGTCGGGACGTCCTACACAGATACGCAGTATTTT.

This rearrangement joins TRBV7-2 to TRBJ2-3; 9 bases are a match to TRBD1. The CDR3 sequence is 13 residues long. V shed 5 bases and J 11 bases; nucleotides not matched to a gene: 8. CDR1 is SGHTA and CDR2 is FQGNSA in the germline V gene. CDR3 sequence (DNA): TGTGCCAGCAGCGATCCGGGACAGGGTAGGCAGTATTTT. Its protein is CASSDPGQGRQYF.

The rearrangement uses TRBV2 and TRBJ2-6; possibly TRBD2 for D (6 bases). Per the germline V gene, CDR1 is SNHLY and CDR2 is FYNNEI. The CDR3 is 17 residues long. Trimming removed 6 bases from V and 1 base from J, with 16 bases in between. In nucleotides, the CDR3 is TGTGCCAGCAGGGCCGGGACTCAGTCATCTGGGGCCAACGTCCTGACTTTC. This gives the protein CASRAGTQSSGANVLTF.